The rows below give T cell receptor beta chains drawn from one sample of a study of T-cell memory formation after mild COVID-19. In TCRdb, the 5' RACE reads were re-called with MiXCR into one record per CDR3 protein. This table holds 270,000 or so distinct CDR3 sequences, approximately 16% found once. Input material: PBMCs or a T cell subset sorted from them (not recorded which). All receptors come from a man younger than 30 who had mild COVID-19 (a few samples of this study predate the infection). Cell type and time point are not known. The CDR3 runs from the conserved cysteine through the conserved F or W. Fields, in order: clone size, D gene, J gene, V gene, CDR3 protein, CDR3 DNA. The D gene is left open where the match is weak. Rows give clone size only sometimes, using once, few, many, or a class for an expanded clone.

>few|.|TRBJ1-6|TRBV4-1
CASRSPGQTNSPLHF
TGCGCCAGCAGATCACCGGGACAAACAAATTCACCCCTCCACTTT
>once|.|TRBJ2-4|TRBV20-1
CSATGPGSIQYF
TGCAGTGCTACGGGTCCCGGGAGCATTCAGTACTTC
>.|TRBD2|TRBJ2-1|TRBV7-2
CASSLGLVGNEQFF
TGTGCCAGCAGCCTTGGACTAGTGGGCAATGAGCAGTTCTTC
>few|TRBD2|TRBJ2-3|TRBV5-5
CASSLGGGIFTDTQYF
TGTGCCAGCAGCTTGGGCGGGGGGATATTCACAGATACGCAGTATTTT
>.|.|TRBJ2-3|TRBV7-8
CASKWMGGGSTDTQYF
TGTGCCAGCAAATGGATGGGGGGCGGCAGCACAGATACGCAGTATTTT
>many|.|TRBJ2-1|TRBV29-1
CSVGRRYNEQFF
TGCAGCGTTGGCAGGCGGTACAATGAGCAGTTCTTC
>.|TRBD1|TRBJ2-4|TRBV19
CASSGDRPVAKNIQYF
TGTGCCAGTAGCGGGGACAGGCCCGTAGCCAAAAACATTCAGTACTTC
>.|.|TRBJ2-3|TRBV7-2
CASSLGGSLSSTDTQYF
TGTGCCAGCAGCTTAGGGGGTTCCCTTTCTAGCACAGATACGCAGTATTTT
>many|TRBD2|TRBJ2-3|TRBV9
CASSSSGGAPDTQYF
TGTGCCAGCAGCTCTAGCGGGGGGGCCCCAGATACGCAGTATTTT
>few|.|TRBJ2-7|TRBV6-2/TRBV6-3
CASSYRQSDEQYF
TGTGCCAGCAGTTACAGGCAATCCGACGAGCAGTACTTC
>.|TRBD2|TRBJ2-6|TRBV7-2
CASSPRPPGLAGGFGANVLTF
TGTGCCAGCAGCCCAAGGCCCCCGGGACTAGCGGGGGGCTTTGGGGCCAACGTCCTGACTTTC
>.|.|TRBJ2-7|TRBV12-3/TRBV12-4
CASSSPGRLDYEQYF
TGTGCCAGCAGTTCTCCGGGACGGTTAGATTACGAGCAGTACTTC
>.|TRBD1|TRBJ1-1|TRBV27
CASSFRDRGQVTEAFF
TGTGCCAGCAGTTTCCGGGACAGGGGTCAGGTCACTGAAGCTTTCTTT
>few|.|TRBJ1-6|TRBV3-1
CASSQGWDNSPLHF
TGTGCCAGCAGCCAAGGTTGGGATAATTCACCCCTCCACTTT
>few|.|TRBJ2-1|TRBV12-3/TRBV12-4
CATKSQGTSYNEQFF
TGTGCCACAAAGTCCCAGGGGACCTCCTACAATGAGCAGTTCTTC
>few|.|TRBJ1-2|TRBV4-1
CASSQETKWVYGYTF
TGCGCCAGCAGCCAAGAAACTAAGTGGGTCTATGGCTACACCTTC
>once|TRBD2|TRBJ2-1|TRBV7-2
CASSSYLERGEQFF
TGTGCCAGCAGCTCGTACCTCGAGCGGGGTGAGCAGTTCTTC
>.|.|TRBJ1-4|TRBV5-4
CASSHRQYNEKLFF
TGTGCCAGCAGCCATAGACAGTATAATGAAAAACTGTTTTTT
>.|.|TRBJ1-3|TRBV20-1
CSASPPGGSGNTIYF
TGCAGTGCTAGCCCCCCGGGGGGCTCTGGAAACACCATATATTTT
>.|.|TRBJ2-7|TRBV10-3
CAISVSNSGEFGEQYF
TGTGCCATCAGTGTAAGCAATTCAGGGGAGTTTGGGGAGCAGTACTTC
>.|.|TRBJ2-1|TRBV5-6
CASSSLGGGSYNEQFF
TGTGCCAGCAGCTCCCTTGGAGGGGGTTCCTACAATGAGCAGTTCTTC
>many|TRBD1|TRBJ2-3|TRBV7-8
CASSLAPWDRGGDTQYF
TGTGCCAGCAGCTTAGCCCCCTGGGACAGGGGTGGAGATACGCAGTATTTT
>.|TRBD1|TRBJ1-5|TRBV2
CASREGARVQPQHF
TGTGCCAGCAGGGAGGGGGCGCGGGTTCAGCCCCAGCATTTT
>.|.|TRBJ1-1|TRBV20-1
CSVSGPTEAFF
TGCAGTGTCTCGGGGCCTACTGAAGCTTTCTTT
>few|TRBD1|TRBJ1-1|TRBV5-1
CASSWGDRNTEAFF
TGCGCCAGCAGCTGGGGGGACAGGAACACTGAAGCTTTCTTT
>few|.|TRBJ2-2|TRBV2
CASSEFAGMGSTGELFF
TGTGCCAGCAGTGAATTTGCAGGGATGGGGAGCACCGGGGAGCTGTTTTTT
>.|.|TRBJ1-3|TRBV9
CASSVGNTIYF
TGTGCCAGCAGCGTCGGTAACACCATATATTTT
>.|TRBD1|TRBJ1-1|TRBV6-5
CATRDRENTEAFF
TGTGCCACCCGGGACAGGGAGAACACTGAAGCTTTCTTT
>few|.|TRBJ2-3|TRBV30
CAWSVVGSSTDTQYF
TGTGCCTGGAGTGTAGTGGGATCAAGCACAGATACGCAGTATTTT
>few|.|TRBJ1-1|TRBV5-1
CASSLAMENTEAFF
TGCGCCAGCAGCTTGGCCATGGAAAACACTGAAGCTTTCTTT
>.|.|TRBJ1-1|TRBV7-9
CASSLQGWPEAFF
TGTGCCAGCAGCCTACAGGGATGGCCTGAAGCTTTCTTT
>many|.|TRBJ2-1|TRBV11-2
CASSPTWPSSNEQFF
TGTGCCAGCAGCCCTACGTGGCCTAGTTCCAATGAGCAGTTCTTC
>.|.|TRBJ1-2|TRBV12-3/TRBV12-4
CASRTAGTSDGYTF
TGTGCCAGCAGAACGGCCGGGACATCGGATGGCTACACCTTC
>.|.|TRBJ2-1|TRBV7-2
CASSLDGGALSYNEQFF
TGTGCCAGCAGCTTAGACGGCGGGGCCCTCTCCTACAATGAGCAGTTCTTC
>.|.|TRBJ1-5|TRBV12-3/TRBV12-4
CASSLGAGSPQPQHF
TGTGCCAGCAGTTTAGGGGCGGGGTCGCCTCAGCCCCAGCATTTT
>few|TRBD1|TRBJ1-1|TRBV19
CASSTLDRGLNTEAFF
TGTGCCAGTAGTACCTTGGACAGGGGCCTGAACACTGAAGCTTTCTTT
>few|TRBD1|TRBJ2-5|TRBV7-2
CASSRRRGPETQYF
TGTGCCAGCAGCCGGAGAAGGGGGCCGGAGACCCAGTACTTC
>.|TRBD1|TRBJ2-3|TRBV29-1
CSGTGYFTDTQYF
TGCAGCGGGACAGGATACTTCACAGATACGCAGTATTTT
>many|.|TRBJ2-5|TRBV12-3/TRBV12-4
CASSFAGQETQYF
TGTGCCAGCAGTTTCGCAGGGCAAGAGACCCAGTACTTC
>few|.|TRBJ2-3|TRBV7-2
CASRLTYLADTQYF
TGTGCCAGCAGACTTACCTACTTGGCCGATACGCAGTATTTT